The 17 T cell receptor beta chains presented below share a single source sample, sequenced in a study of cytomegalovirus exposure and HLA in healthy donors. The PCR was carried out with 60 Vbeta primers and 13 Jbeta primers. Only in-frame clones appear in the TCRdb table, and some are missing; sequencing was by immunoSEQ multiplex PCR. The sample has about 120,000 clones; roughly 9% are singletons. Sequencing was done on a sample of PBMCs. Source of these receptors: a woman aged 40 to 50 in good health and CMV-seropositive.

The chain carries TRBV25-1 and TRBJ2-5; TRBD1 matches at 8 bases. The J call may be faulty, since TRBJ2-7 better matches the DNA end. The CDR3 consists of 15 residues. Germline V CDR1 and CDR2: MGHDK, SYGVNS. The CDR3 is CASSEWGRGLHEQYF. CDR3 nucleotides: TGTGCCAGCAGTGAATGGGGCAGGGGGCTCCACGAGCAGTACTTC.

This chain links TRBV5-1 with TRBJ1-1, with 8 bases that match TRBD1. This CDR3 has 15 amino acids. J gave up 6 bases and V 2 bases, and 9 bases lay outside the gene matches. Germline CDR1 is SGHRS and CDR2 is YFSETQ. CDR3: CASSFGGQGGPEAFF. CDR3 DNA: TGCGCCAGCAGCTTTGGAGGACAGGGAGGACCTGAAGCTTTCTTT.

The CDR3 sequence is CASSRSGVGRSYNEQFF. The CDR3 bases are TGTGCCAGCAGCCGATCGGGAGTCGGACGATCCTACAATGAGCAGTTCTTC. V is TRBV7-9 and J is TRBJ2-1, with D possibly matching TRBD2 (6 bases). V was trimmed by 5 bases and J by 1 base, leaving 18 bases between them. This CDR3 spans 17 amino acids. Germline values: CDR1 SEHNR, CDR2 FQNEAQ (reference sequence).

This clone occurred a few times. The chain uses TRBV7-3 and TRBJ2-3; maybe TRBD2 (6 bases). The CDR3 is made up of 15 amino acids. Germline V lookup: CDR1 SGHTA, CDR2 FQGTGA. V shed 5 bases and J shed 7 bases, with 19 bases lying between them. CDR3 amino acids: CASSPQTRGRHTQYF. CDR3 bases: TGTGCCAGCAGCCCCCAGACTAGAGGGAGGCATACGCAGTATTTT.

This sequence joins TRBV4-1 and TRBJ2-1; D possibly corresponds to TRBD2 (6 bases). The V and J ends lost 0 bases and 7 bases respectively, with 16 bases between them. The CDR3 sequence is 16 residues long. The V gene's germline CDR1 is MGHRA and CDR2 YSYEKL. This CDR3 reads CASSQESAGTLNEQFF. CDR3 DNA: TGCGCCAGCAGCCAAGAAAGTGCGGGGACGCTAAATGAGCAGTTCTTC.

V usage is TRBV28 and J usage is TRBJ1-1; TRBD1 might be the D (5 bases). Germline lookup yields CDR1 MDHEN and CDR2 SYDVKM. The V and J ends lost 6 bases and 8 bases respectively, with 7 bases between them. This CDR3 comprises 10 residues. The CDR3 sequence is CASSRTEAFF. CDR3 DNA: TGTGCCAGCAGCAGGACAGAAGCTTTCTTT.

This clone was observed a few times. The chain links TRBV19 to TRBJ1-1, with TRBD1 as a possible D gene (5 bases). V was shortened by 0 bases and J by 1 base, with 9 bases between the two germline ends. Germline-derived CDR1 and CDR2 are LNHDA and SQIVND (reference sequence). The CDR3 consists of 15 residues. CDR3 loop: CASSIDPQGNTEAFF. As DNA, the CDR3 is TGTGCCAGTAGTATAGATCCTCAGGGGAACACTGAAGCTTTCTTT.

The chain couples TRBV28 to TRBJ2-2, with 7 bases fitting TRBD1. Germline trimming cut 7 bases from V and 0 bases from J; bases unmatched to any gene: 8. This CDR3 has 16 residues. The germline gives CDR1 MDHEN, CDR2 SYDVKM. CDR3 sequence (DNA): TGTGCCAGCACCTCCTCCGGGACAGCGAACACCGGGGAGCTGTTTTTT. As protein: CASTSSGTANTGELFF.

Only a few counts were recorded for this clone. The rearrangement links TRBV7-9 to TRBJ1-2, with D perhaps TRBD1 (6 bases). CDR1 SEHNR and CDR2 FQNEAQ come from the germline V gene (reference sequence). The CDR3 loop spans 14 amino acids. The V gene lost 1 base and the J gene lost 6 bases, with 12 bases spanning the gap. CDR3 region: CASSLEGVGHGYTF. As DNA, the CDR3 is TGTGCCAGCAGCTTAGAGGGGGTCGGGCATGGCTACACCTTC.

The V call is TRBV30, the J call TRBJ2-7; TRBD1 might be the D (5 bases). Trimming pared 0 bases from V and 7 bases from J, leaving 10 bases between. The CDR3 consists of 12 residues. Germline CDR1 and CDR2: GTSNPN and SVGIG (reference sequence). The CDR3 nucleotides are TGTGCCTGGAGTGTAGACAACAGGGAGCAGTACTTC. Protein sequence: CAWSVDNREQYF.

This sequence joins TRBV10-3 and TRBJ1-1; 8 nucleotides agree with TRBD1. V shed 6 bases and J 3 bases; nucleotides not matched to a gene: 6. The CDR3 spans 14 residues. Germline V lookup: CDR1 ENHRY, CDR2 SYGVKD. The CDR3 loop is CAIREQGVHTEAFF. DNA for the CDR3: TGTGCCATCAGGGAACAGGGGGTCCACACTGAAGCTTTCTTT.

Only a few counts were recorded for this clone. The chain has TRBV9 and TRBJ1-3; no clear D gene. The CDR3 contains 15 residues. Germline V gives CDR1 SGDLS, CDR2 YYNGEE. The ends were cut back, 3 bases at V and 0 bases at J, with 10 bases in the middle. CDR3 loop: CASSGWALSGNTIYF. The CDR3, as DNA: TGTGCCAGCAGCGGATGGGCACTCTCTGGAAACACCATATATTTT.

The rearrangement links TRBV5-1 to TRBJ2-5; no definite D call. Germline loops: CDR1 SGHRS, CDR2 YFSETQ. The CDR3 totals 13 residues. V gave up 5 bases and J gave up 4 bases, with 12 bases separating them. The DNA for the CDR3 is TGCGCCAGCAGGGAGTGGAGTGGAGAGACCCAGTACTTC. It yields the protein CASREWSGETQYF.

This clone was counted between two and nine times. The chain joins TRBV27 to TRBJ2-1; 7 nucleotides match TRBD1. Germline CDR1 is MNHEY and CDR2 is SMNVEV (reference sequence). This CDR3 spans 15 amino acids. The V and J ends lost 4 bases and 0 bases, in that order; junction bases with no gene match: 3. CDR3 coding DNA: TGTGCCAGCAGTTCCGACAGGGTCTCCTACAATGAGCAGTTCTTC. Translation gives CASSSDRVSYNEQFF.

This clone was observed a handful of times. At the DNA level, this CDR3 is encoded by other sequences in the same sample as well. V is TRBV27 and J is TRBJ1-5, with TRBD1 as a possible D gene (5 bases). The V end was cut by 2 bases, the J end by 0 bases, with 8 bases between. The CDR3 is 15 residues long. CDR1 is MNHEY, CDR2 SMNVEV, per germline (reference sequence). The CDR3 DNA is TGTGCCAGCAGTTTAAGGGGTTATAGCAATCAGCCCCAGCATTTT. Its protein is CASSLRGYSNQPQHF.

This clone was detected a few times. V and J are TRBV7-9 and TRBJ1-1; D may be TRBD1 (6 bases). The CDR3 has 15 residues. CDR1 is SEHNR, CDR2 FQNEAQ, per germline (reference sequence). Trimming took 5 bases from V and 3 from J, leaving 16 bases between them. CDR3 sequence reads: CASSPSRGGHTEAFF. Here the CDR3 DNA reads TGTGCCAGCAGCCCCTCGAGGGGGGGTCACACTGAAGCTTTCTTT.

The table lists this clone with a few counts. The chain's CDR3 is CASSLARETGRQETQYF. CDR3 DNA: TGCGCCAGCAGCTTGGCGCGCGAGACAGGGAGACAAGAGACCCAGTACTTC. The J gene is TRBJ2-5, the V gene TRBV5-1; 7 bases agree with TRBD1. CDR1 SGHRS and CDR2 YFSETQ come from the germline V gene. The ends lost 0 bases at V and 2 bases at J; junction bases unmatched: 10. The CDR3 contains 17 residues.